This TCR beta chain came from a study of blood T cell repertoires in COVID-19. Study at large: Researchers got acute and convalescent COVID-19 samples from the United States, Italy and Spain. Sample material is recorded as cDNA or gDNA derived from T cells, B-cell-depleted T cells, or PBMCs.

The CDR3 covers 15 residues. Per germline, CDR1 SGHRS and CDR2 YFSETQ. The V segment lost 4 bases and the J segment 6 bases; nucleotides outside the gene matches: 7. The study counted Cohort 3 donors as recovered given two negative PCRs, clearance, or symptom resolution. Profiling relied on immunoSEQ multiplex PCR, and the TCRdb table lists in-frame clones only, not all of them. In the table there are approximately 490,000 clones, around 87% of which are singletons. V usage is TRBV5-1 and J usage is TRBJ2-1, with 10 nucleotides matching TRBD1. The specimen sequenced was PBMCs or T cells enriched from blood (not recorded which). The sequence derives from a woman aged 18-35 years who had recovered from COVID-19. CDR3 sequence: CASSPGTGEGNEQFF. In DNA form, the CDR3 reads TGCGCCAGCAGCCCCGGGACAGGGGAGGGCAATGAGCAGTTCTTC.